The T cell receptor beta chain under discussion was sequenced for a study of neurological immune-mediated disorders. The study, taken as a whole, reports: One related-CDR3 cluster, identified by phylogenetic grouping, held the repertoires of 18 of 34 multiple sclerosis patients and was a possible signature.

Synthesis of cDNA was performed by 5'RACE using 10-nucleotide random UMIs. One entry per CDR3 protein results from TCRdb running MiXCR on the 5' RACE reads. The data contain about 58,000 distinct CDR3 sequences, approximately 3.6% of them singletons. This clonotype was seen repeatedly, ten times or more. The antigen remains undetermined. V was trimmed by 0 bases and J by 7 bases, leaving 22 bases between them. The CDR3 runs to 17 residues. Germline CDR1 SGHTS, CDR2 YDEGEE. The chain carries TRBV5-8 and TRBJ1-2; TRBD1 might be the D (6 bases). The origin of this receptor is a woman aged 55-70 years with multiple sclerosis. The sample consisted of PBMCs. The CDR3 here is CASSLGPTGPALFGYTF. CDR3 sequence (DNA): TGTGCCAGCAGCTTGGGTCCCACAGGGCCTGCGCTTTTTGGCTACACCTTC.